This T cell receptor beta chain was retrieved from a study of T cells in Graves' hyperthyroidism and ophthalmopathy. Template material for amplifying TCR beta CDR3 regions consisted of RNA transcripts. The TCR CDR3 was amplified in a first-round RT-PCR using the HTBI primer set. TCRdb itself ran the multiplex PCR reads through MiXCR, one entry per CDR3 protein. The sample lists about 420,000 distinct CDR3 sequences; approximately 15% were seen once. Disease duration under 2 months; hyperthyroidism patients were aged 18 to 65. Fresh 10 ml peripheral blood yielded PBMCs. Germline V CDR1 and CDR2: MNHNS, SASEGT. Trimming took 5 bases from V and 0 from J, leaving 11 bases between them. The CDR3 is 14 residues long.

The sequencing sample was made of blood. V is TRBV6-1 and J is TRBJ2-7; tentative D call: TRBD2 (6 bases). The TCR sequence derives from a woman younger than 30 with Graves' hyperthyroidism. CDR3 sequence: CASSRGGVSYEQYF. Written as DNA, the CDR3 is TGTGCCAGCAGTCGTGGAGGGGTCTCCTACGAGCAGTACTTC.